Given below is one T cell receptor (beta chain) in context. This clone was observed at least ten times. The antigen it recognizes is unknown. Base qualities were left out, and no much larger clone turns up one base away. The data were obtained in a study of blood T cell repertoires in COVID-19 (dated by TCRdb to about 2020). For the study in its entirety: Samples covering the acute and convalescent phases of COVID-19 were provided by collaborators in the United States, Italy and Spain. The prospective study material was composed of cDNA or gDNA derived from T cells, B-cell-depleted T cells, or PBMCs. The dataset comprised deeply sampled blood TCRbeta repertoires from subjects exposed to, actively infected with, or recovered from COVID-19. A freely available public database, intended as a resource for researchers studying the immune response to SARS-CoV-2, is where the repertoires were released. The samples were drawn from two sources: the first 160 participants of the ongoing ImmuneRACE study, and 1,200 or so subjects contributed by 6 global collaborators. Sample metadata almost always included a de-identified subject ID, COVID-19 status, age in years and sex. Where available, HLA class I and class II types were obtained from metadata supplied by the sample provider rather than from assay-based typing.

Whole blood was collected in K2EDTA tubes by collaborating institutions according to the institutions' own protocols. Collaborator samples were shipped for TCRbeta analysis as frozen whole blood, isolated PBMCs, or DNA extracted from either sample type. TCRbeta CDR3 regions were amplified from genomic DNA by means of the immunoSEQ Assay, a bias-controlled multiplex PCR. Concerning the study's data processing: The number of nucleated cells in each sample was estimated by amplification of reference gene primers within the assay. To quantify the absolute abundance of each unique TCRbeta CDR3 rearrangement, sequence reads were collapsed and filtered. Productive Simpson clonality was computed per sample as the square root of Simpson's diversity index over productive rearrangements. In TCRdb, the immuneACCESS table is reduced to in-frame sequences with V and J assigned. These tables do not hold every clone; where another copy was compared, an unresolved V gene accounts for under half, and the others remain unexplained. V and J calls and clone size are copied from that table; D and trimming were computed from the DNA. The sample data list approximately 110,000 clones, and roughly 82% of these were observed just once. Roughly 8.1% of the sample rests with the top ten.

CDR1 SEHNR and CDR2 FQNEAQ are derived from the germline V gene (reference sequence). There are 12 amino acids in the CDR3, from cysteine to phenylalanine inclusive. Only CDR3 DNA is held: 36 bases, read in frame from base 1. V and J are truncated by 4 bases and 5 bases respectively, leaving an intervening sequence of 5 bases. What the research found in general, with its limitations: The amount of clinical and demographic metadata varied by source and participant and was provided uncurated.

The sequencing input was peripheral blood. The chain is made from TRBV7-9 and TRBJ2-2, with no confident D gene call. This receptor was obtained from a woman between 40 and 50 years old with acute or convalescent COVID-19. CDR3 protein: CASSSTTGELFF. The DNA sequence is as follows: TGTGCCAGCAGCTCCACAACCGGGGAGCTGTTTTTT.